These T cell receptor beta chains were read from a single sample in a study of naive and memory T cell subsets. TCRdb reprocessed the UMI-ligation and nested PCR reads with MiXCR, giving one entry per CDR3 protein. The sample yields around 83,000 distinct CDR3 sequences, about 10% seen once. Specimen: naive CD4+ T cells from blood. The receptors originated from a human donor in good health. The CDR3 runs from the conserved cysteine through the conserved F or W. Fields, in order: clone size, D gene, V gene, J gene, CDR3 protein, CDR3 DNA. D genes are given only for firm matches. Clone size is stated in some rows and not others, as once, few, many or a class when expanded.

abundance: few
d_gene: -
v_gene: TRBV6-5
j_gene: TRBJ1-1
CDR3aa: CASSALANTEAFF
CDR3nt: TGTGCCAGCAGCGCCCTGGCAAACACTGAAGCTTTCTTT

abundance: few
d_gene: TRBD1
v_gene: TRBV5-1
j_gene: TRBJ2-2
CDR3aa: CASSPDRADGELFF
CDR3nt: TGCGCCAGCAGCCCGGACAGGGCAGACGGGGAGCTGTTTTTT

abundance: -
d_gene: -
v_gene: TRBV29-1
j_gene: TRBJ2-7
CDR3aa: CSVGLWQGKNEQYF
CDR3nt: TGCAGCGTTGGGCTGTGGCAGGGTAAGAACGAGCAGTACTTC

abundance: few
d_gene: TRBD1
v_gene: TRBV29-1
j_gene: TRBJ2-1
CDR3aa: CSVALDRGREQFF
CDR3nt: TGCAGCGTTGCCCTGGACAGGGGGCGTGAGCAGTTCTTC

abundance: -
d_gene: -
v_gene: TRBV7-2
j_gene: TRBJ1-5
CDR3aa: CASSVPHQPQHF
CDR3nt: TGTGCCAGCAGTGTCCCCCATCAGCCCCAGCATTTT

abundance: many
d_gene: TRBD1
v_gene: TRBV7-2
j_gene: TRBJ2-2
CDR3aa: CASSLVTGVTTGELFF
CDR3nt: TGTGCCAGCAGCTTAGTCACAGGGGTGACTACCGGGGAGCTGTTTTTT

abundance: few
d_gene: -
v_gene: TRBV18
j_gene: TRBJ2-2
CDR3aa: CASAPAAGTGELFF
CDR3nt: TGTGCCAGCGCGCCCGCGGCTGGCACCGGGGAGCTGTTTTTT

abundance: many
d_gene: TRBD1
v_gene: TRBV29-1
j_gene: TRBJ2-1
CDR3aa: CSAHRGRNEQFF
CDR3nt: TGCAGCGCTCACAGGGGGCGGAATGAGCAGTTCTTC

abundance: -
d_gene: -
v_gene: TRBV12-3/TRBV12-4
j_gene: TRBJ1-1
CDR3aa: CASRGTASTEAFF
CDR3nt: TGTGCCAGCAGGGGGACCGCCAGCACTGAAGCTTTCTTT

abundance: many
d_gene: -
v_gene: TRBV6-5
j_gene: TRBJ2-7
CDR3aa: CASSYSSGGGYEQYF
CDR3nt: TGTGCCAGCAGTTACTCGTCCGGGGGTGGCTACGAGCAGTACTTC

abundance: -
d_gene: -
v_gene: TRBV12-3/TRBV12-4
j_gene: TRBJ1-5
CDR3aa: CASRVSHGNQPQHF
CDR3nt: TGTGCCAGCAGGGTGAGTCACGGGAATCAGCCCCAGCATTTT

abundance: many
d_gene: TRBD1
v_gene: TRBV28
j_gene: TRBJ2-7
CDR3aa: CASVRDRGHEQYF
CDR3nt: TGTGCCAGCGTCCGAGACAGGGGCCACGAGCAGTACTTC

abundance: few
d_gene: -
v_gene: TRBV11-2
j_gene: TRBJ2-5
CDR3aa: CASSPRQEVETQYF
CDR3nt: TGTGCCAGCAGCCCCCGTCAGGAGGTGGAGACCCAGTACTTC

abundance: -
d_gene: TRBD1
v_gene: TRBV13
j_gene: TRBJ2-7
CDR3aa: CASSYRDREYEQYF
CDR3nt: TGTGCCAGCAGCTACCGGGACAGGGAGTACGAGCAGTACTTC

abundance: -
d_gene: -
v_gene: TRBV20-1
j_gene: TRBJ1-3
CDR3aa: CSARRGLLENTIYF
CDR3nt: TGCAGTGCTAGAAGGGGACTCCTAGAAAACACCATATATTTT

abundance: -
d_gene: -
v_gene: TRBV3-1
j_gene: TRBJ1-6
CDR3aa: CASSQADTPLNSPLHF
CDR3nt: TGTGCCAGCAGCCAAGCGGACACTCCGCTTAATTCACCCCTCCACTTT

abundance: few
d_gene: -
v_gene: TRBV29-1
j_gene: TRBJ2-1
CDR3aa: CSVYLGLYNEQFF
CDR3nt: TGCAGCGTGTACTTGGGACTTTACAATGAGCAGTTCTTC

abundance: few
d_gene: TRBD2
v_gene: TRBV20-1
j_gene: TRBJ2-7
CDR3aa: CSARATSGSVYEQYF
CDR3nt: TGCAGTGCTAGAGCGACTAGCGGGAGTGTCTACGAGCAGTACTTC

abundance: few
d_gene: -
v_gene: TRBV4-3
j_gene: TRBJ2-6
CDR3aa: CASSPMGSLSGANVLTF
CDR3nt: TGCGCCAGCAGCCCAATGGGTAGCCTCTCTGGGGCCAACGTCCTGACTTTC

abundance: -
d_gene: TRBD2
v_gene: TRBV5-1
j_gene: TRBJ2-7
CDR3aa: CASSPSPRGDYEQYF
CDR3nt: TGCGCCAGCAGCCCTTCTCCCCGGGGGGATTACGAGCAGTACTTC

abundance: many
d_gene: -
v_gene: TRBV4-3
j_gene: TRBJ2-1
CDR3aa: CASSREWGNEQFF
CDR3nt: TGCGCCAGCAGTCGGGAGTGGGGCAATGAGCAGTTCTTC

abundance: -
d_gene: TRBD1
v_gene: TRBV12-3/TRBV12-4
j_gene: TRBJ1-4
CDR3aa: CASSLISMTGSGEKLFF
CDR3nt: TGTGCCAGCAGCCTGATCTCTATGACAGGGAGTGGTGAAAAACTGTTTTTT

abundance: many
d_gene: -
v_gene: TRBV20-1
j_gene: TRBJ2-3
CDR3aa: CSARPLASTDTQYF
CDR3nt: TGCAGTGCTAGACCGTTGGCTAGCACAGATACGCAGTATTTT

abundance: once
d_gene: -
v_gene: TRBV24-1
j_gene: TRBJ2-2
CDR3aa: CATSDAGYTGELFF
CDR3nt: TGTGCCACCAGTGACGCGGGGTACACCGGGGAGCTGTTTTTT

abundance: -
d_gene: -
v_gene: TRBV20-1
j_gene: TRBJ1-1
CDR3aa: CSARQVNTEAFF
CDR3nt: TGCAGTGCTCGACAGGTGAACACTGAAGCTTTCTTT

abundance: few
d_gene: -
v_gene: TRBV20-1
j_gene: TRBJ2-7
CDR3aa: CSAGMSMVSSEQYF
CDR3nt: TGCAGTGCCGGAATGAGTATGGTAAGCTCCGAGCAGTACTTC

abundance: -
d_gene: TRBD1
v_gene: TRBV6-1
j_gene: TRBJ2-5
CDR3aa: CASIKQGRETQYF
CDR3nt: TGTGCCAGCATAAAACAGGGGAGAGAGACCCAGTACTTC

abundance: few
d_gene: -
v_gene: TRBV10-3
j_gene: TRBJ1-2
CDR3aa: CAIRQGPSGGQGYTF
CDR3nt: TGTGCCATCCGCCAGGGGCCAAGCGGCGGTCAAGGCTACACCTTC